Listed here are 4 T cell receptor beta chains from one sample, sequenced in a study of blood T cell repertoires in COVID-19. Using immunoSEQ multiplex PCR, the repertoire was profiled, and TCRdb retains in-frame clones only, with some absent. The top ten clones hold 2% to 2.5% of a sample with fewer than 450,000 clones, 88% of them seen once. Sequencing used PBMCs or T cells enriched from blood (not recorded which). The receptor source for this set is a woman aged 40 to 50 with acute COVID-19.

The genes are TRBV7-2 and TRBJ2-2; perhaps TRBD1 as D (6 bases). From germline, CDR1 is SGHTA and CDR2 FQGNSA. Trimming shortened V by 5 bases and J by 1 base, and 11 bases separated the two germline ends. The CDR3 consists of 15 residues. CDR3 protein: CASSPTTGNTGELFF. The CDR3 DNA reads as TGTGCCAGCAGCCCAACGACAGGGAACACCGGGGAGCTGTTTTTT.

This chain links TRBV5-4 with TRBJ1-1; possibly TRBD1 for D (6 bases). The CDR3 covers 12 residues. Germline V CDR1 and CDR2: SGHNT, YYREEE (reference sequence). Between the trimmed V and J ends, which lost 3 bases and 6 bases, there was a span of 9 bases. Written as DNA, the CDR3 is TGTGCCAGCAGCTCCGGGACACCTGAAGCTTTCTTT. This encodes CASSSGTPEAFF.

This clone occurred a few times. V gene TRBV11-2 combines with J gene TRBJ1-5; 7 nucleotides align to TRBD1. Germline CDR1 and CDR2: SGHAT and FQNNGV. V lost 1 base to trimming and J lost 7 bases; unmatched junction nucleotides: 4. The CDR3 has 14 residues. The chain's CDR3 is CASSLAGGWQPQHF. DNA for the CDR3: TGTGCCAGCAGCTTAGCAGGGGGATGGCAGCCCCAGCATTTT.

This chain's CDR3 is CASSLRNYGYTF. The CDR3, as DNA: TGTGCCAGCAGCTTACGGAACTATGGCTACACCTTC. The chain employs TRBV11-3 and TRBJ1-2; no definite D call. V was shortened by 2 bases and J by 2 bases, with 3 bases between the two germline ends. Per germline, CDR1 SGHNT and CDR2 YENEEA. CDR3 size: 12 residues.